Shown below are 18 T cell receptor beta chains from a single sample sequenced in a study of blood T cells in healthy people across ages. Through a sample-barcoded 5' primer and a J-beta primer mix, a second PCR was run for 7 to 11 cycles. One entry per CDR3 protein, called by TCRdb with MiXCR from the 5' RACE reads. This sample has just over 800,000 distinct CDR3 sequences, with approximately 67% found just once. Sequencing was carried out using blood. These receptors were obtained from a man aged 30 to 39 in good health.

This clonotype was detected a few times. The chain is built from TRBV9 and TRBJ2-7, with 10 nucleotides matching TRBD1. The junction had 4 bases not matched to a gene; V was cut back by 7 bases and J by 0 bases. The CDR3 consists of 14 residues. The germline CDR1 and CDR2 sequences are SGDLS and YYNGEE. The CDR3 bases are TGTGCCAGCGGACAGGGGGGGAGCTCCTACGAGCAGTACTTC. Its translation: CASGQGGSSYEQYF.

The CDR3 spells CASSQGRTGSEKLFF. The CDR3 region has the DNA TGTGCCAGCAGCCAGGGGAGGACAGGTTCTGAAAAACTGTTTTTT. The V call is TRBV25-1, the J call TRBJ1-4; TRBD1 agrees at 7 bases. V lost 6 bases to trimming and J lost 7 bases; unmatched junction nucleotides: 11. CDR3 length equals 15 residues. CDR1 and CDR2 (germline): MGHDK, SYGVNS. Together with reference TRBV25-1 and TRBJ1-4, the CDR3 gives the full variable domain: EADIYQTPRYLVIGTGKKITLECSQTMGHDKMYWYQQDPGMELHLIHYSYGVNSTEKGDLSSESTVSRIRTEHFPLTLESARPSHTSQYLCASSQGRTGSEKLFFGSGTQLSVL.

Only a few counts were recorded for this clonotype. The chain employs TRBV7-6 and TRBJ2-5; TRBD1 aligns across 9 bases. Unmatched junction bases numbered 4, after V lost 1 base and J lost 1 base. The CDR3 has 16 amino acids. Germline assignment: CDR1 SGHVS and CDR2 FNYEAQ. This chain's CDR3 is CASSLGDRVLQETQYF. The CDR3 region has the DNA TGTGCCAGCAGCTTAGGGGACAGGGTACTCCAAGAGACCCAGTACTTC.

The DNA of the CDR3 is TGTGCCAGCAGCTTCAGGGTACAGGACTATGGCTACACCTTC. It is translated as CASSFRVQDYGYTF. The rearrangement uses TRBV7-9 and TRBJ1-2, with TRBD1 as a possible D gene (5 bases). The ends were cut back, 3 bases at V and 3 bases at J, with 11 bases in the middle. This CDR3 has 14 amino acids. Germline V gene data show CDR1 as SEHNR and CDR2 as FQNEAQ (reference sequence). Full variable domain (rest looked up from reference TRBV7-9 and TRBJ1-2): DTGVSQNPRHKITKRGQNVTFRCDPISEHNRLYWYRQTLGQGPEFLTYFQNEAQLEKSRLLSDRFSAERPKGSFSTLEIQRTEQGDSAMYLCASSFRVQDYGYTFGSGTRLTVV.

The rearrangement uses TRBV15 and TRBJ1-5; D call uncertain. The CDR3 runs to 10 residues. Looked up from germline, CDR1 is LNHNV and CDR2 is YYDKDF (reference sequence). V lost 3 bases to trimming and J lost 7 bases, with 1 base between them. The chain's CDR3 is CATSRQPQHF. CDR3 nucleotides: TGTGCCACCAGCAGGCAGCCCCAGCATTTT.

The rearrangement uses TRBV12-3 or TRBV12-4 and TRBJ2-3; D is unresolved. This CDR3 is built from 15 residues. V was clipped by 1 base and J by 2 bases, with 10 bases between them. CDR3: CASSLGRAYTDTQYF. CDR3 sequence (DNA): TGTGCCAGCAGTTTAGGGCGAGCATACACAGATACGCAGTATTTT.

This sequence joins TRBV20-1 and TRBJ2-3, with D tentatively TRBD1 (6 bases). The CDR3 extends over 15 amino acids. Germline V CDR1 and CDR2: DFQATT, SNEGSKA (reference sequence). V lost 1 base, J lost 4 bases, and 15 bases lay in between. The CDR3 reads CSARAGATKPDTQYF. CDR3 coding DNA: TGCAGTGCTAGAGCAGGGGCAACAAAACCAGATACGCAGTATTTT.

The CDR3 protein is CSARSGLANTEAFF. The CDR3 DNA reads TGCAGTGCAAGATCCGGGCTGGCAAACACTGAAGCTTTCTTT. The rearrangement joins TRBV20-1 to TRBJ1-1; D gene ambiguous. This CDR3 has 14 residues. V gave up 6 bases and J gave up 2 bases, with 16 bases separating them. Germline V gene data show CDR1 as DFQATT and CDR2 as SNEGSKA (reference sequence).

The rearrangement links TRBV6-5 to TRBJ2-1, with 10 bases fitting TRBD2. The germline V gene encodes CDR1 MNHEY and CDR2 SVGAGI. The CDR3 is 15 residues long. Trimming cost V 5 bases and J 6 bases; bases outside gene matches: 7. The CDR3 sequence is CASSTPSGSVNEQFF. CDR3 coding DNA: TGTGCCAGCAGTACCCCTAGCGGGAGTGTCAATGAGCAGTTCTTC.

The rearrangement uses TRBV4-1 and TRBJ2-5; the match to TRBD1 covers 8 bases. Germline V gives CDR1 MGHRA, CDR2 YSYEKL. This CDR3 is 15 amino acids long. J lost 1 base, V lost 2 bases, and 3 bases had no gene match. CDR3 loop: CASSQPTGVQETQYF. The CDR3 DNA reads as TGCGCCAGCAGCCAACCGACAGGGGTCCAAGAGACCCAGTACTTC.

This CDR3 is CASSRRTSPYEQYF. As DNA, the CDR3 is TGTGCCAGCAGCCGTCGAACTAGCCCCTACGAGCAGTACTTC. This sequence joins TRBV2 and TRBJ2-4; TRBD2 is a possible D gene (6 bases). Gene TRBJ2-7 matches the end of the DNA better, so the J call may be wrong. From germline, CDR1 is SNHLY and CDR2 FYNNEI. This CDR3 is built from 14 residues.

V usage is TRBV6-5 and J usage is TRBJ2-5, with 7 positions matching TRBD1. V lost 6 bases, J lost 11 bases, and 12 bases stayed unmatched. Germline values: CDR1 MNHEY, CDR2 SVGAGI. This CDR3 has 13 residues. The CDR3 region is CASSPFGQEPQYF. The DNA of the CDR3 is TGTGCCAGCAGCCCTTTTGGACAGGAGCCACAGTACTTC.

This clonotype came up a few times. The chain is built from TRBV5-1 and TRBJ2-7; 9 nucleotides agree with TRBD1. Germline V gives CDR1 SGHRS, CDR2 YFSETQ. The CDR3 has 16 amino acids. V shed 4 bases and J 0 bases; nucleotides not matched to a gene: 8. The DNA of the CDR3 is TGCGCCAGCAGCCGGGATCGGGACAGGGACTCCTACGAGCAGTACTTC. Translated: CASSRDRDRDSYEQYF.

This clonotype occurred a few times. This chain uses TRBV6-6 with TRBJ1-5; possible D gene TRBD1, 5 bases. Deletions cut 0 bases from V and 7 bases from J, with 10 bases between. The CDR3 totals 14 residues. Germline values: CDR1 MNHNY, CDR2 SVGAGI (reference sequence). The CDR3 sequence is CASSYSSGTQPQHF. In DNA form, the CDR3 reads TGTGCCAGCAGTTACTCGTCAGGGACCCAGCCCCAGCATTTT.

The gene calls are TRBV5-6 and TRBJ1-6; 7 bases match TRBD1. CDR3 size: 14 residues. The V gene's germline CDR1 is SGHDT and CDR2 YYEEEE. Trimming removed 1 base from V and 9 bases from J; junction bases left unmatched: 4. CDR3 coding DNA: TGTGCCAGCAGCTTGACAGGGGAGGTTTCACCCCTCCACTTT. Protein product: CASSLTGEVSPLHF.

V is TRBV18 and J is TRBJ1-5; unclear D gene. Per germline, CDR1 KGHSH and CDR2 LQKENI. The CDR3 loop spans 17 amino acids. The germline V and J ends were trimmed by 0 bases and 0 bases, with 12 bases remaining between them. Here the CDR3 DNA reads TGTGCCAGCTCACCACCCGGCAGTCATAATAGCAATCAGCCCCAGCATTTT. This translates into CASSPPGSHNSNQPQHF.

V is TRBV27 and J is TRBJ1-2; D might be TRBD1 (6 bases). Germline V gene lookup returns CDR1 MNHEY and CDR2 SMNVEV (reference sequence). Deletions cut 4 bases from V and 8 bases from J, with 14 bases between. The CDR3 runs 13 residues. DNA of the CDR3: TGTGCCAGCAGTTACGGGGGGGCGATGGGCTACACCTTC. Its protein product is CASSYGGAMGYTF.

About this clonotype: At one end, the junction sequence differs from germline, possibly due to a read error. This chain joins TRBV20-1 and TRBJ2-4; 10 bases align to TRBD1. The last part of the DNA fits TRBJ2-7 better; the J call may be wrong. The CDR3 loop spans 13 amino acids. Germline-derived CDR1 and CDR2 are DFQATT and SNEGSKA (reference sequence). CDR3 loop: CSARTGGSHEQYF. CDR3 coding DNA: TGCAGTGCTAGGACAGGGGGCTCCCACGAGCAGTACTTC.